The 18 T cell receptor beta chains given below trace back to one sample, sequenced in a study of cytomegalovirus exposure and HLA in healthy donors. PCR employed 60 Vbeta and 13 Jbeta primers. Data came from immunoSEQ multiplex PCR; TCRdb stores just in-frame clones and leaves some out. The sample lists more than 85,000 clones, around 78% occurring once. The sequenced sample was PBMCs. The receptors derive from a woman in her 30s in good health and CMV-seronegative.

V is TRBV5-4 and J is TRBJ2-1; 14 nucleotides match TRBD2. This CDR3 contains 17 residues. V was pared by 4 bases and J by 3 bases, with 6 bases of the junction left unmatched. CDR1 SGHNT and CDR2 YYREEE come from the germline V gene (reference sequence). This CDR3 reads CASSGGLAGGHYNEQFF. In DNA, the CDR3 is TGTGCCAGCAGCGGCGGACTAGCGGGGGGCCACTACAATGAGCAGTTCTTC.

V gene TRBV6-1 combines with J gene TRBJ2-3; D remains ambiguous. CDR3 length: 15 residues. The germline V and J ends were trimmed by 0 bases and 1 base, with 8 bases remaining between them. Germline assignment: CDR1 MNHNS and CDR2 SASEGT. As DNA, the CDR3 is TGTGCCAGCAGTGAAGCCCTTTCGGGCACAGATACGCAGTATTTT. This translates into CASSEALSGTDTQYF.

The V gene is TRBV18, the J gene TRBJ1-5, with 10 bases matching TRBD1. V dropped 3 bases and J dropped 8; count of bases not matched to a gene: 7. The CDR3 is made up of 15 amino acids. Looked up from germline, CDR1 is KGHSH and CDR2 is LQKENI. As DNA, the CDR3 is TGTGCCAGCTCACCTGAGACAGGGGGCCGGGAGCCCCAGCATTTT. It encodes CASSPETGGREPQHF.

This clone showed up just a few times. The chain joins TRBV29-1 to TRBJ1-1; tentatively, D is TRBD1 (6 bases). Germline lookup yields CDR1 SQVTM and CDR2 ANQGSEA. This CDR3 is 16 amino acids long. V shed 3 bases and J shed 0 bases, with 17 bases lying between them. DNA for the CDR3: TGCAGCGTTGATTGGGGGGGGCTTAGTATGAACACTGAAGCTTTCTTT. Protein: CSVDWGGLSMNTEAFF.

The gene calls are TRBV28 and TRBJ2-5, with 7 bases lining up with TRBD1. The CDR3 loop spans 15 amino acids. Germline values: CDR1 MDHEN, CDR2 SYDVKM. J gave up 7 bases and V 4 bases, and 12 bases lay outside the gene matches. The CDR3 nucleotides are TGTGCCAGCAGTTCCCCCGGGACAGCTAAGGTGACCCAGTACTTC. Its protein product is CASSSPGTAKVTQYF.

The chain couples TRBV28 to TRBJ1-1; D not resolved. This CDR3 spans 15 amino acids. Trimming cost V 5 bases and J 10 bases, with 23 bases left between them. CDR1 is MDHEN and CDR2 is SYDVKM in the germline V gene. As DNA, the CDR3 is TGTGCCAGCAGTCGGCGTAGGACTAGCTCGGTTGTAGCTTTCTTT. Translation: CASSRRRTSSVVAFF.

V gene TRBV6-5 combines with J gene TRBJ1-2; TRBD1 aligns across 7 bases. The length of the CDR3 is 11 residues. Per germline, CDR1 MNHEY and CDR2 SVGAGI. V shed 2 bases, J shed 13 bases, and the junction held 4 bases outside the gene matches. CDR3 coding DNA: TGTGCCAGCAGTTACAAGGGGGCCGCCACCTTC. Its protein is CASSYKGAATF.

This clone was observed a handful of times. The DNA of the CDR3 is TGTGCCAGCAGCGCCTTAAATCCGGGACAGGGGGGTGAAGCTTTCTTT. Its translation: CASSALNPGQGGEAFF. This chain links TRBV9 with TRBJ1-1, with 11 bases that match TRBD1. The germline CDR1 and CDR2 sequences are SGDLS and YYNGEE. V lost 3 bases, J lost 7 bases, and 11 bases stayed unmatched. The CDR3 consists of 16 residues.

The J gene is TRBJ1-1, the V gene TRBV18; 7 bases match TRBD1. Germline lookup yields CDR1 KGHSH and CDR2 LQKENI. The CDR3 is made up of 14 amino acids. The V segment lost 3 bases and the J segment 0 bases; nucleotides outside the gene matches: 1. The CDR3 protein is CASSPGTVNTEAFF. CDR3 nucleotides: TGTGCCAGCTCACCTGGGACAGTGAACACTGAAGCTTTCTTT.

This rearrangement joins TRBV9 to TRBJ2-7, with TRBD2 identical over 7 bases. In germline, CDR1 is SGDLS, CDR2 YYNGEE. V lost 0 bases and J lost 3; bases outside the gene matches: 3. This CDR3 has 14 residues. CDR3 coding DNA: TGTGCCAGCAGCGTAGGTTTAGCGGGCTACGAGCAGTACTTC. Encoded protein: CASSVGLAGYEQYF.

V usage is TRBV28 and J usage is TRBJ1-6, with D possibly TRBD1 on 5 matching bases. This CDR3 spans 14 amino acids. Trimming pared 7 bases from V and 9 bases from J, leaving 16 bases between. The germline V gene encodes CDR1 MDHEN and CDR2 SYDVKM. CDR3 amino acids: CASISSRGSSPLHF. The CDR3 bases are TGTGCCAGCATCTCTAGTCGGGGGAGTTCACCCCTCCACTTT.

V usage is TRBV6-5 and J usage is TRBJ2-1; D is ambiguous. Trimming removed 2 bases at V and 7 bases at J, with 9 bases between. CDR3 length: 13 residues. The germline CDR1 and CDR2 sequences are MNHEY and SVGAGI. CDR3 DNA: TGTGCCAGCAGTTACGCAGTGCAGAATGAGCAGTTCTTC. It specifies CASSYAVQNEQFF.

The chain couples TRBV5-1 to TRBJ2-1; 13 bases line up with TRBD2. This CDR3 is built from 16 residues. Germline V gene lookup returns CDR1 SGHRS and CDR2 YFSETQ. V lost 1 base and J lost 8; bases outside the gene matches: 6. CDR3 sequence: CASSLTSGGATHEQFF. CDR3 bases: TGCGCCAGCAGCTTGACTAGCGGGGGGGCTACTCATGAGCAGTTCTTC.

The V and J genes are TRBV6-6 and TRBJ1-5; D gene unclear. From germline, CDR1 is MNHNY and CDR2 SVGAGI (reference sequence). Trimming shortened V by 6 bases and J by 2 bases, and 14 bases separated the two germline ends. The CDR3 has 15 residues. The CDR3 is CASRLTFSGNQPQHF. CDR3 DNA: TGTGCCAGCAGACTGACTTTCTCGGGCAATCAGCCCCAGCATTTT.

This sequence joins TRBV4-2 and TRBJ2-7; tentatively, D is TRBD2 (5 bases). The CDR3 consists of 17 residues. From germline, CDR1 is LGHNA and CDR2 YNFKEQ. With 2 bases removed from V and 1 base from J, the gap between germline ends came to 18 bases. CDR3 DNA sequence: TGTGCCAGCAGCCAAAGAGAGGTACGGGATGGTTCCTACGAGCAGTACTTC. It is translated as CASSQREVRDGSYEQYF.

The CDR3 loop reads CAWSQGFGYEQYF. The DNA for the CDR3 is TGTGCCTGGAGTCAGGGGTTCGGCTACGAGCAGTACTTC. This rearrangement joins TRBV30 to TRBJ2-7; tentative D call: TRBD1 (6 bases). Germline assignment: CDR1 GTSNPN and CDR2 SVGIG (reference sequence). V dropped 2 bases and J dropped 3 bases, with 11 bases sitting between them. The CDR3 covers 13 residues.

The gene calls are TRBV7-9 and TRBJ2-7; no clear D gene. Germline loops: CDR1 SEHNR, CDR2 FQNEAQ (reference sequence). Deletions cut 8 bases from V and 0 bases from J, with 14 bases between. The CDR3 is made up of 14 amino acids. CDR3 sequence reads: CASAIVGRSYEQYF. The CDR3, as DNA: TGTGCCAGCGCTATAGTTGGGCGCTCCTACGAGCAGTACTTC.

The chain employs TRBV4-3 and TRBJ1-6, with a tentative D call TRBD1 (5 bases). V was pared by 1 base and J by 6 bases, with 13 bases between. CDR1 is LGHNA, CDR2 YSLEER, per germline. The CDR3 extends over 16 amino acids. The CDR3 nucleotides read TGCGCCAGCAGCCAAGCTCGAGTCCAGGGTAATTCACCCCTCCACTTT. This codes for CASSQARVQGNSPLHF.